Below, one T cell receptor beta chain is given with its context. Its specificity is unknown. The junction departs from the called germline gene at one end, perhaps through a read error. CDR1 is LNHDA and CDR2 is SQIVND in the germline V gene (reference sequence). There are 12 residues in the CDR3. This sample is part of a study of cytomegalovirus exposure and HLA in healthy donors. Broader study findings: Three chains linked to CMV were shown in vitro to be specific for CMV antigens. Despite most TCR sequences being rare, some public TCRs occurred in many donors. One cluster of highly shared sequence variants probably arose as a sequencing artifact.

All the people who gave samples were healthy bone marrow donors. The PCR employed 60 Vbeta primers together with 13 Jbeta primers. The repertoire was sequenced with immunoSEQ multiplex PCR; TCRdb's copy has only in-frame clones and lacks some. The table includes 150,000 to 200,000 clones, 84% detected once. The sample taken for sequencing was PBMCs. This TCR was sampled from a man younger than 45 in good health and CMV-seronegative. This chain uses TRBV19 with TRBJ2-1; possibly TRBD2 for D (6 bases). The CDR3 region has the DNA TGTGCCAGTAGTGCGCGGGATCGCATGGCACTCTTC. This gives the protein CASSARDRMALF.